One and the same sample provided the 14 T cell receptor beta chains below, sequenced in a study of metastatic and nonmetastatic thyroid tumors. With MiXCR, TCRdb reprocessed the PCR reads. There are around 42,000 clones in the sample; about 12% occur only once, and about 9% lies in the top ten. Thyroid surgery was preceded by no treatment in any patient. Sequenced sample: blood. The receptors here all came from a male donor with papillary thyroid cancer or a benign thyroid nodule (not recorded which). Some clones in this sample may be carry-over from other donors' samples.

This clone appeared many times. DNA of the CDR3: TGCGCCAGCAGCCAAGATAACGGGACACCGCAGTACTTC. This gives the protein CASSQDNGTPQYF. This rearrangement joins TRBV4-1 to TRBJ2-7; TRBD1 is a possible D gene (6 bases). CDR3 size: 13 residues. From germline, CDR1 is MGHRA and CDR2 YSYEKL. Trimming left V 0 bases short and J 9 bases short, with 12 bases between.

This clone showed up many times. This chain uses TRBV28 with TRBJ1-5; perhaps TRBD1 as D (6 bases). The CDR3 consists of 15 residues. The germline V gene encodes CDR1 MDHEN and CDR2 SYDVKM. V lost 4 bases and J lost 1, with 11 bases in between. CDR3 loop: CASSWQGSSNQPQHF. DNA for the CDR3: TGTGCCAGCAGTTGGCAGGGGTCAAGCAATCAGCCCCAGCATTTT.

This clone was counted only a few times. The V gene is TRBV28, the J gene TRBJ1-2; possible D gene TRBD1, 6 bases. Trimming pared 10 bases from V and 7 bases from J, leaving 22 bases between. Germline loops: CDR1 MDHEN, CDR2 SYDVKM. The CDR3 consists of 14 residues. As DNA, the CDR3 is TGTGCCATCCATATAAGGGAAGGGGGTGGTGGCTACACCTTC. It encodes CAIHIREGGGGYTF.

This clone was counted ten times or more. This CDR3 reads CATSRGQGSANTGELFF. Written as DNA, the CDR3 is TGTGCCACCTCCCGGGGACAGGGGTCCGCGAACACCGGGGAGCTGTTTTTT. V usage is TRBV24-1 and J usage is TRBJ2-2, with 10 bases fitting TRBD1. J was trimmed by 0 bases and V by 9 bases; bases with no gene match: 9. Germline CDR1 KGHDR, CDR2 SFDVKD. The CDR3 has 17 residues.

This clone was recorded a few times. This sequence may be a read error, since a much larger clone differs from it by one base. The chain links TRBV7-2 to TRBJ2-3; D is unresolved. The CDR3 sequence is 14 residues long. Trimming removed 5 bases at V and 0 bases at J, with 9 bases between. CDR1 is SGHTA and CDR2 is FQGNSA in the germline V gene. The CDR3 DNA sequence: TGTGCCAGCAGCCCGTATATTAGCACAGATACGCAGTATTTT. Translation gives CASSPYISTDTQYF.

This clone has just a few counts. This sequence joins TRBV20-1 and TRBJ2-4; TRBD2 is a possible D gene (6 bases). Trimming pared 3 bases from V and 1 base from J, leaving 13 bases between. The germline V gene encodes CDR1 DFQATT and CDR2 SNEGSKA (reference sequence). The CDR3 covers 15 residues. CDR3 amino acids: CSASTGARAKNIQYF. Written as DNA, the CDR3 is TGCAGTGCTAGTACGGGAGCTAGGGCCAAAAACATTCAGTACTTC.

A remark on this clone: A read error may explain this, as a much larger clone is one base away. Other DNA sequences in this sample translate to the same CDR3. The chain combines TRBV4-3 with TRBJ2-6, with 7 bases lining up with TRBD2. Germline V gene lookup returns CDR1 LGHNA and CDR2 YSLEER. The CDR3 is 16 amino acids. The CDR3 loop is CASSLGGGSGANVLTF. CDR3 DNA: TGCGCCAGCAGCCTCGGCGGGGGTTCTGGAGCCAACGTCCTGACTTTC.

This clone was detected ten times or more. The rearrangement uses TRBV20-1 and TRBJ2-1, with D possibly being TRBD2 (6 bases). Germline CDR1 is DFQATT and CDR2 is SNEGSKA (reference sequence). This CDR3 comprises 15 residues. The V gene lost 0 bases and the J gene lost 4 bases, with 13 bases spanning the gap. The CDR3 region has the DNA TGCAGTGCTAGAGATCCGGGAGTTTCTTACAATGAGCAGTTCTTC. Translated: CSARDPGVSYNEQFF.

The sample holds many counts of this clone. The chain carries TRBV19 and TRBJ1-2; TRBD1 might be the D (6 bases). Trimming shortened V by 0 bases and J by 3 bases, and 14 bases separated the two germline ends. CDR1 is LNHDA and CDR2 is SQIVND in the germline V gene (reference sequence). This CDR3 is 16 amino acids long. The CDR3, as DNA: TGTGCCAGTAGTATAGAAGTCATGGGGGGCCACTATGGCTACACCTTC. It codes for CASSIEVMGGHYGYTF.

This clone was observed many times. The V call is TRBV7-2, the J call TRBJ2-1; D tentatively fits TRBD1 or TRBD2 (6 bases each). The CDR3 sequence is 13 residues long. The V and J ends lost 5 bases and 7 bases respectively, with 12 bases between them. Per germline, CDR1 SGHTA and CDR2 FQGNSA. The CDR3 DNA follows: TGTGCCAGCAGCGAGGGGGGCCTAAATGAGCAGTTCTTC. Residues: CASSEGGLNEQFF.

This clone showed up many times. The rearrangement joins TRBV11-2 to TRBJ1-2; 7 bases are shared with TRBD1. The germline gives CDR1 SGHAT, CDR2 FQNNGV. Trimming cost V 5 bases and J 2 bases; bases outside gene matches: 17. The CDR3 spans 18 residues. CDR3 DNA sequence: TGTGCCAGCAGCACCAGCAATCCCCAAGACAGGGCGAACTATGGCTACACCTTC. Translation gives CASSTSNPQDRANYGYTF.

This clone is labeled as medium-sized. The gene calls are TRBV6-1 and TRBJ2-7; TRBD2 is a possible D gene (6 bases). CDR3 length: 14 residues. Per germline, CDR1 MNHNS and CDR2 SASEGT. Trimming took 6 bases from V and 0 from J, leaving 12 bases between them. CDR3 nucleotides: TGTGCCAGCAGAGTAGCGGAGAGCTCCTACGAGCAGTACTTC. Translating gives CASRVAESSYEQYF.

This clone was counted ten times or more. V is TRBV7-9 and J is TRBJ1-5; TRBD1 matches 9 bases. Germline CDR1 reads SEHNR; CDR2 reads FQNEAQ (reference sequence). CDR3 length equals 16 residues. V lost 3 bases and J lost 2; bases outside the gene matches: 5. CDR3 sequence reads: CASSFSTGGGNQPQHF. CDR3 in DNA: TGTGCCAGCAGCTTTTCAACAGGGGGCGGCAATCAGCCCCAGCATTTT.

In the case of this clone: At one end the junction does not follow the germline gene, possibly because of a read error. The V call is TRBV7-2, the J call TRBJ1-2; D gene unclear. From germline, CDR1 is SGHTA and CDR2 FQGNSA. The CDR3 runs 13 residues. Here the CDR3 reads CASSFDSNYRYIF. In nucleotides, the CDR3 is TGTGCCAGCAGCTTTGATTCTAACTATCGCTACATCTTC.